This T cell receptor (beta chain) stems from a study of PD-L1 blockade in urothelial cancer (dated by TCRdb to 2017 to 2019). Study-level background: Therapy was started around 2014 for all patients, and atezolizumab 1,200 mg was administered intravenously every 3 weeks. About nine tenths of the roughly 29 patients were identified as males with urothelial cancer of bladder origin, and a prior smoking history was reported by 18 of 29 patients. Patients had an ECOG performance status of 0 or 1 and had received between 0 and 3 prior chemotherapy regimens. Blood samples were analyzed at 3 weeks after treatment start (second dose) and at 6 weeks after treatment start. Blood samples yielded a median of roughly 140,000 T cells and tens of thousands of unique TCRs, with median clonality about 0.08. An exploratory multi-omic analysis was conducted of the somatic, immune and clinical correlates of response to PD-L1 blockade with atezolizumab in urothelial cancer. TCR sequencing covered pretreatment tumor samples and matched, serially collected peripheral blood taken before and after atezolizumab treatment. Durable clinical benefit meant progression-free survival longer than 6 months, and TCR features were also tested against progression-free and overall survival. In the same patients, pretreatment tumors underwent whole exome sequencing and RNA sequencing in addition to TCR sequencing. Durable clinical benefit was achieved by nine patients but not by the remaining 20. Pretreatment blood TCR-seq was available for around 29 patients, at least one posttreatment blood collection was obtained for around 25 patients, and tumor TCR-seq was available for around 25 patients.

A total of 25 to 30 patients with locally advanced or metastatic urothelial carcinoma, treated at Memorial Sloan Kettering on a trial protocol, made up the cohort. Peripheral blood mononuclear cells were collected pretreatment and during treatment, with between 1 and 8 total time points per patient. The Qiagen DNeasy Blood extraction kit was used to purify genomic DNA from total PBMCs and tumor samples. Collected pretreatment and during treatment, PBMCs were isolated and stored as previously described. Comment on this clone: The clone's antigen remains unknown. Per-base quality was not reported, and no clone a single base away is much larger than it.

To estimate absolute template abundance from read counts, synthetic TCR analog templates were spiked into each PCR. TCRbeta CDR3 regions were amplified from genomic DNA with bias-controlled V and J gene primers using the immunoSEQ assay. Sequencing of rearranged TCRbeta segments was performed at approximately 20X coverage. The study's processing was this. Clustering was used to correct sequencing errors, and CDR3s were annotated against IMGT to assign V, D and J genes. Only productive TCRbeta rearrangements were used in downstream analyses, excluding out-of-frame or stop-codon sequences. To compute clonality, Shannon entropy was normalized by the log of the number of unique productive sequences and then subtracted from one. Clones differing between time points or between blood and tumor were identified by Fisher's exact test with Benjamini-Hochberg correction at adjusted p below 0.01. TCRdb carries this immuneACCESS record with in-frame sequences only. Its versions omit some clonotypes, under half of them owing to an unresolved V gene in the studies checked, with the rest unexplained. Clonal size and the V and J genes are those of that table, whereas D and trimming came from the DNA. The sample includes 50,000 or so clones, with around 85% observed a single time. Approximately 16% of the sample comes from the top ten.

Overall study results and their limits: Because of the small sample size (n = 29) and the many exploratory analyses performed, the results are intended to be regarded as hypothesis-generating. A pretreatment peripheral blood TCR clonality below the median was linked to improved progression-free and overall survival. Patients with durable benefit showed greater expansion of tumor-associated TCR clones in peripheral blood 3 weeks after starting treatment (n ≈ 21, p = 0.022).

This receptor was identified in a man in his 60s with urothelial cancer. The starting material was PBMCs, obtained around atezolizumab (anti-PD-L1) treatment.

The CDR3 amino acid sequence is: CASSLGLQETQYF. The nucleotides are TGTGCCAGCAGCTTGGGCCTACAAGAGACCCAGTACTTC. The chain employs TRBV5-4 and TRBJ2-5, with the D segment identity uncertain. Spanning cysteine to phenylalanine, the CDR3 consists of 13 amino acids. Only the CDR3 portion is preserved as DNA: 39 bases, with reading frame beginning at the first base. Cut back by 0 bases and 2 bases, the V and J ends lie 5 bases apart. The germline V gene (reference sequence) yields SGHNT for CDR1 and YYREEE for CDR2.